The 16 T cell receptor beta chains listed next were all sequenced from one sample in a study of identical twins. One entry per CDR3 protein results from TCRdb running MiXCR on the 5' RACE reads. The sample shows around 100,000 distinct CDR3 sequences, 5.9% of them seen only once. Sequenced material: memory T cells sorted from blood. These receptors originate from a woman in her 50s in good health.

This clonotype occurred many times. The junction shows a germline mismatch at one end, possibly a read error. The chain has TRBV4-1 and TRBJ1-1; tentatively, D is TRBD1 (6 bases). Germline V gene sequence: CDR1 MGHRA, CDR2 YSYEKL. The CDR3 contains 15 residues. This CDR3 is CASSQETTGLADAFF. The CDR3 DNA reads as TGCGCCAGCAGCCAAGAAACAACAGGGTTGGCTGACGCTTTCTTT.

This clonotype was detected many times. This chain joins TRBV5-1 and TRBJ2-7; the D is unclear. The CDR3 extends over 11 amino acids. Germline V gene lookup returns CDR1 SGHRS and CDR2 YFSETQ. V was clipped by 4 bases and J by 7 bases, with 9 bases between them. In DNA form, the CDR3 reads TGCGCCAGCAGCGACCTGGGGGAGCAGTACTTC. Residues: CASSDLGEQYF.

The V and J genes are TRBV30 and TRBJ2-1; unclear D gene. Trimming took off 2 bases at V and 0 bases at J, with 8 bases between the two ends. CDR1 and CDR2 (germline): GTSNPN, SVGIG (reference sequence). The CDR3 loop spans 14 amino acids. CDR3 sequence reads: CAWSFSSSYNEQFF. The CDR3 region has the DNA TGTGCCTGGAGTTTTTCGAGCTCCTACAATGAGCAGTTCTTC.

This clonotype showed up many times. The rearrangement links TRBV6-6 to TRBJ2-3; D ambiguous. This CDR3 has 11 amino acids. In germline, CDR1 is MNHNY, CDR2 SVGAGI (reference sequence). Trimming took 4 bases from V and 6 from J, leaving 5 bases between them. The CDR3 coding sequence is TGTGCCAGCAGTTCGCCGGATACGCAGTATTTT. Its protein is CASSSPDTQYF.

In this sample, this clonotype turned up many times. The V gene is TRBV5-1, the J gene TRBJ1-1, with TRBD1 matching 7 bases. Germline CDR1 reads SGHRS; CDR2 reads YFSETQ. J gave up 11 bases and V 3 bases, and 10 bases lay outside the gene matches. The CDR3 is made up of 13 amino acids. DNA of the CDR3: TGCGCCAGCAGCTGGAAGACAGGGCTGCGGGCTTTCTTT. Its translation is CASSWKTGLRAFF. The complete variable domain, with remaining parts taken from reference TRBV5-1 and TRBJ1-1, reads KAGVTQTPRYLIKTRGQQVTLSCSPISGHRSVSWYQQTPGQGLQFLFEYFSETQRNKGNFPGRFSGRQFSNSRSEMNVSTLELGDSALYLCASSWKTGLRAFFGQGTRLTVV.

This clonotype was seen a handful of times. The chain couples TRBV20-1 to TRBJ2-3, with 7 bases lining up with TRBD2. From germline, CDR1 is DFQATT and CDR2 SNEGSKA (reference sequence). V was pared by 0 bases and J by 5 bases, with 8 bases of the junction left unmatched. This CDR3 is 15 amino acids long. The CDR3 spells CSARDRAGVRDTQYF. CDR3 bases: TGCAGTGCTAGAGATCGCGCGGGAGTTAGAGATACGCAGTATTTT.

This clonotype showed up many times. The chain links TRBV12-3 or TRBV12-4 to TRBJ2-5; D not resolved. The CDR3 has 11 residues. The V end was cut by 5 bases, the J end by 6 bases, with 7 bases between. The CDR3 region is CASSTRKTQYF. The CDR3 coding sequence is TGTGCCAGCAGTACCCGCAAGACCCAGTACTTC.

This clonotype was seen many times. The chain uses TRBV6-5 and TRBJ2-6, with 8 bases that match TRBD1. V dropped 2 bases and J dropped 2; count of bases not matched to a gene: 2. This CDR3 has 16 amino acids. Germline V gene sequence: CDR1 MNHEY, CDR2 SVGAGI. The CDR3 region is CASSYGQGAGANVLTF. CDR3 in DNA: TGTGCCAGCAGTTACGGACAGGGTGCTGGGGCCAACGTCCTGACTTTC.

This clonotype was seen many times. The chain uses TRBV5-6 and TRBJ2-3, with a possible D match to TRBD2 (5 bases). Germline CDR1 and CDR2: SGHDT and YYEEEE. This CDR3 is built from 15 residues. The V end was cut by 0 bases, the J end by 2 bases, with 10 bases between. Here the CDR3 DNA reads TGTGCCAGCAGCTTGGCCGGACTTTCCACAGATACGCAGTATTTT. Protein: CASSLAGLSTDTQYF. Variable domain in full (rest from reference TRBV5-6 and TRBJ2-3): DAGVTQSPTHLIKTRGQQVTLRCSPKSGHDTVSWYQQALGQGPQFIFQYYEEEERQRGNFPDRFSGHQFPNYSSELNVNALLLGDSALYLCASSLAGLSTDTQYFGPGTRLTVL.

CDR3 nucleotides: TGTGCCAGTAGTCCAGACGTGAACACTGAAGCTTTCTTT. Residues: CASSPDVNTEAFF. The chain combines TRBV19 with TRBJ1-1; D is undetermined. The germline V gene has CDR1 LNHDA and CDR2 SQIVND (reference sequence). The CDR3 contains 13 residues. Between the trimmed V and J ends, which lost 5 bases and 0 bases, there was a span of 7 bases.

The sample holds a few counts of this clonotype. The chain uses TRBV20-1 and TRBJ2-2; 7 bases fit TRBD2. After removal of 6 bases from V and 6 bases from J, the junction contained 13 bases not matched to a gene. The germline CDR1 and CDR2 sequences are DFQATT and SNEGSKA (reference sequence). The CDR3 consists of 15 residues. CDR3 in DNA: TGCAGTGCCCGAAGGGGCGGGAGATGGTCCGGGGAGCTGTTTTTT. Its translation: CSARRGGRWSGELFF.

At least ten counts were recorded for this clonotype. J is TRBJ2-7 and V is TRBV10-3, with TRBD2 identical over 7 bases. CDR3 length: 13 residues. The V and J ends lost 3 bases and 5 bases, in that order; junction bases with no gene match: 4. Looked up from germline, CDR1 is ENHRY and CDR2 is SYGVKD. The CDR3 sequence is CAISDLRGDEQYF. In DNA form, the CDR3 reads TGTGCCATCAGTGACCTCCGGGGGGACGAGCAGTACTTC.

There are many counts of this clonotype. The V call is TRBV12-3 or TRBV12-4, the J call TRBJ2-7, with no clear D. V dropped 4 bases and J dropped 0 bases, with 10 bases sitting between them. There are 14 residues in the CDR3. CDR3 amino acids: CASSYGYHSYEQYF. The CDR3 nucleotides read TGTGCCAGCAGTTATGGCTATCACTCCTACGAGCAGTACTTC.

The table lists this clonotype with a few counts. V usage is TRBV27 and J usage is TRBJ2-7; 7 bases align to TRBD2. J gave up 3 bases and V 3 bases, and 8 bases lay outside the gene matches. The CDR3 sequence is 15 residues long. Germline assignment: CDR1 MNHEY and CDR2 SMNVEV (reference sequence). In nucleotides, the CDR3 is TGTGCCAGCAGTTTTATGCCTAGCGGAGGCTACGAGCAGTACGTC. This translates into CASSFMPSGGYEQYV.

This clonotype was picked up a small number of times. The CDR3 sequence: CASSRRSASYNEQFF. The CDR3 DNA follows: TGTGCCAGCAGCCGACGGTCAGCATCCTACAATGAGCAGTTCTTC. The chain combines TRBV11-2 with TRBJ2-1, with D unclear. The V gene lost 5 bases and the J gene lost 1 base, with 12 bases spanning the gap. CDR3 length: 15 amino acids. Germline lookup yields CDR1 SGHAT and CDR2 FQNNGV.

This clonotype has a count of ten or more. The gene calls are TRBV10-1 and TRBJ2-3; maybe TRBD1 (5 bases). CDR3 length: 12 residues. Germline lookup yields CDR1 WNHNN and CDR2 SYGVQD (reference sequence). Trimming pared 7 bases from V and 6 bases from J, leaving 11 bases between. The CDR3 reads CASISRVDTQYF. In DNA form, the CDR3 reads TGCGCCAGCATCTCCAGGGTTGATACGCAGTATTTT.